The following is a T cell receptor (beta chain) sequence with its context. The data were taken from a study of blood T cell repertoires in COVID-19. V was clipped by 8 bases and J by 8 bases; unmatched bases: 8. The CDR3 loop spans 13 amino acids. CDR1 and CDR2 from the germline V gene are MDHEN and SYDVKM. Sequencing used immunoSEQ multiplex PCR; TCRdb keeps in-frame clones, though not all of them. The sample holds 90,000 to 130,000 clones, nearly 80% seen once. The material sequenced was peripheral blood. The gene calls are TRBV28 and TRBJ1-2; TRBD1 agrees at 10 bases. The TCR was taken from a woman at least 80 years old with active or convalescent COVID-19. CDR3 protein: CASYPGTGVGYTF. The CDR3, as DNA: TGTGCCAGCTACCCCGGGACAGGGGTCGGCTACACCTTC.